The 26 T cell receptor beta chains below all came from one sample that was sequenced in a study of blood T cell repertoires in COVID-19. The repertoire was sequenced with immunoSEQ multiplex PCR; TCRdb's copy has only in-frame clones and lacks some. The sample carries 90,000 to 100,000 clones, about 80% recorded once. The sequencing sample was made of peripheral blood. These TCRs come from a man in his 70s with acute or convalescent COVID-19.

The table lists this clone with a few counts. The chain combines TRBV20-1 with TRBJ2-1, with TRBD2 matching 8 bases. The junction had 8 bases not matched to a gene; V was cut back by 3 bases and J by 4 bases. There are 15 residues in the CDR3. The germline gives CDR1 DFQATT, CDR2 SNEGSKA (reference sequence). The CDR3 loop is CSASVASGSYNEQFF. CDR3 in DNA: TGCAGTGCTAGTGTAGCCAGCGGGAGTTACAATGAGCAGTTCTTC.

CDR3 bases: TGTGCCATCAGTGCCGACAGGGGGAACACTGAAGCTTTCTTT. Its translation is CAISADRGNTEAFF. V gene TRBV10-3 combines with J gene TRBJ1-1; 8 bases fit TRBD1. This CDR3 spans 14 amino acids. The V gene's germline CDR1 is ENHRY and CDR2 SYGVKD. J was trimmed by 1 base and V by 4 bases; bases with no gene match: 2.

The CDR3 spells CASSPWSGETQYF. The CDR3 region has the DNA TGCGCCAGCAGCCCCTGGTCAGGAGAGACCCAGTACTTC. The chain joins TRBV4-1 to TRBJ2-5; D ambiguous. Germline V gene sequence: CDR1 MGHRA, CDR2 YSYEKL. This CDR3 is built from 13 residues. Trimming removed 4 bases from V and 4 bases from J, with 10 bases in between.

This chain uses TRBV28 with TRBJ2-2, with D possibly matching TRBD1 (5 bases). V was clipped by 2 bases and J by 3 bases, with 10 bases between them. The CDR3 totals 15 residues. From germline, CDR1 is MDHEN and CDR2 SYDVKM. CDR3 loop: CASSLPGLDTGELFF. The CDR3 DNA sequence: TGTGCCAGCAGTTTACCAGGGTTGGACACCGGGGAGCTGTTTTTT.

CDR3: CASSLSSAEAYEQYF. For the CDR3, the DNA is TGTGCCAGCAGCTTATCCAGCGCGGAAGCCTACGAGCAGTACTTC. This chain connects TRBV7-2 to TRBJ2-7, with D unclear. The V and J ends lost 2 bases and 2 bases respectively, with 13 bases between them. In germline, CDR1 is SGHTA, CDR2 FQGNSA. There are 15 residues in the CDR3.

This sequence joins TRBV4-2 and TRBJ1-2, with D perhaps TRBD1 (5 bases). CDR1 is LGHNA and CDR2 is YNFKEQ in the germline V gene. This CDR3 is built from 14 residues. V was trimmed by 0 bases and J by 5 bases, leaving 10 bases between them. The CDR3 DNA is TGTGCCAGCAGCCAAGATCGGGGGGAATATGGCTACACCTTC. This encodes CASSQDRGEYGYTF.

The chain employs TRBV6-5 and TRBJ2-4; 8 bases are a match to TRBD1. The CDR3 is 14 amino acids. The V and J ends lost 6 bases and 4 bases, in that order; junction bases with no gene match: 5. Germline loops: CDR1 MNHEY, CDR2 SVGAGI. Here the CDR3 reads CASRDRVGKNIQYF. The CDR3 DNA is TGTGCCAGCAGGGACAGGGTGGGGAAAAACATTCAGTACTTC.

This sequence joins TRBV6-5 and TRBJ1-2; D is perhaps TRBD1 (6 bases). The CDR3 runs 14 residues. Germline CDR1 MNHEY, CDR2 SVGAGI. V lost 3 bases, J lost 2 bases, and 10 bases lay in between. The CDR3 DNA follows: TGTGCCAGCAGTTATCAGGGGATGAACTATGGCTACACCTTC. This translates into CASSYQGMNYGYTF.

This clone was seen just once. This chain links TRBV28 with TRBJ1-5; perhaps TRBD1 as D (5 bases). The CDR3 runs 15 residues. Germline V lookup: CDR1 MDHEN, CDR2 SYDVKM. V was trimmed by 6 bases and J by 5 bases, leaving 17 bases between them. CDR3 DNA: TGTGCCAGCAGAGGAGGCGGGGGGTGGGATCAGCCCCAGCATTTT. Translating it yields CASRGGGGWDQPQHF.

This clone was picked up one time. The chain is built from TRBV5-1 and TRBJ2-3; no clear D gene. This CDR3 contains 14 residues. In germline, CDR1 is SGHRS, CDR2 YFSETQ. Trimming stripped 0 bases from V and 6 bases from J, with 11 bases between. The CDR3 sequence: CASSLVFPSDTQYF. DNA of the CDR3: TGCGCCAGCAGCTTGGTTTTTCCGTCCGATACGCAGTATTTT. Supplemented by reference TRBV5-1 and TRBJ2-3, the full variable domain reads KAGVTQTPRYLIKTRGQQVTLSCSPISGHRSVSWYQQTPGQGLQFLFEYFSETQRNKGNFPGRFSGRQFSNSRSEMNVSTLELGDSALYLCASSLVFPSDTQYFGPGTRLTVL.

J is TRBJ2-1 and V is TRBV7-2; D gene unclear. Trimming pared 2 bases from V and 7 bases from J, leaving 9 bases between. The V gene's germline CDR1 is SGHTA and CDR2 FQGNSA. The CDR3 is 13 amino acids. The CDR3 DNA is TGTGCCAGCAGCTTAAGTGGCCCAAATGAGCAGTTCTTC. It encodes CASSLSGPNEQFF.

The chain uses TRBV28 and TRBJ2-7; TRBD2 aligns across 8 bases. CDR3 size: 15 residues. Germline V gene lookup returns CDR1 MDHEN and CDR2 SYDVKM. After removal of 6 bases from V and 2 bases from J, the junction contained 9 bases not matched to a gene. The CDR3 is CASRPTSEYTYEQYF. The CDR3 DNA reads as TGTGCCAGCAGGCCGACTAGCGAATATACCTACGAGCAGTACTTC.

Here the CDR3 DNA reads TGCGCCAGCAGCTTGGAGGCGGGAGGTCAGCCCCAGCATTTT. This encodes CASSLEAGGQPQHF. V is TRBV5-1 and J is TRBJ1-5, with D hard to call. The CDR3 is 14 amino acids. The germline gives CDR1 SGHRS, CDR2 YFSETQ. V was pared by 0 bases and J by 6 bases, with 10 bases between.

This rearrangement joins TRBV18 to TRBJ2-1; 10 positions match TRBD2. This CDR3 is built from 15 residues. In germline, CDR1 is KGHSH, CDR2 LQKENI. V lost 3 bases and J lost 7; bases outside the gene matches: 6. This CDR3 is CASSPGLAVRNEQFF. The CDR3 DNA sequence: TGTGCCAGCTCACCCGGACTAGCGGTTCGTAATGAGCAGTTCTTC.

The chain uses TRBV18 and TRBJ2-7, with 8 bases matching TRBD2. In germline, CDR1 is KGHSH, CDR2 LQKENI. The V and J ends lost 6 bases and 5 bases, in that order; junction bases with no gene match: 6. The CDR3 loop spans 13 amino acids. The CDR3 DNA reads TGTGCCAGCTCGCGGGGGGATCCCAACGAGCAGTACTTC. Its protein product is CASSRGDPNEQYF.

CDR3 sequence (DNA): TGTGCCAGCGGGACTAGCCCCCTGAACACCGGGGAGCTGTTTTTT. Amino acid sequence: CASGTSPLNTGELFF. The chain has TRBV7-3 and TRBJ2-2, with 9 bases identical to TRBD2. The CDR3 loop spans 15 amino acids. Per the germline V gene, CDR1 is SGHTA and CDR2 is FQGTGA. Unmatched junction bases numbered 5, after V lost 8 bases and J lost 1 base.

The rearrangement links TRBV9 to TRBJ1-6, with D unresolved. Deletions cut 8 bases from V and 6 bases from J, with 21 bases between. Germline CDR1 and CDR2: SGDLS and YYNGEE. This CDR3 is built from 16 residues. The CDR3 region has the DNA TGTGCCAGTTCTTCGTCCGGGAAGGGCTTTAATTCACCCCTCCACTTT. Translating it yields CASSSSGKGFNSPLHF.

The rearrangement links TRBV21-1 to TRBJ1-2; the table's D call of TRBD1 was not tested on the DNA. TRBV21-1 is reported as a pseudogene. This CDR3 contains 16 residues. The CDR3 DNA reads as TGTGCCAGCAGCAAAGACAGGTCTTTCGTAAACTATGGCTACACCTTC. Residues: CASSKDRSFVNYGYTF.

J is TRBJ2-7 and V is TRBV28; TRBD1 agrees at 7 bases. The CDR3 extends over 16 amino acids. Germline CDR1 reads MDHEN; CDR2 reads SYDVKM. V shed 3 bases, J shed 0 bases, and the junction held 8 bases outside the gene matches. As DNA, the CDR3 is TGTGCCAGCAGTTTTGGGGGTGCAGGGGGCTCCTACGAGCAGTACTTC. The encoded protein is CASSFGGAGGSYEQYF.

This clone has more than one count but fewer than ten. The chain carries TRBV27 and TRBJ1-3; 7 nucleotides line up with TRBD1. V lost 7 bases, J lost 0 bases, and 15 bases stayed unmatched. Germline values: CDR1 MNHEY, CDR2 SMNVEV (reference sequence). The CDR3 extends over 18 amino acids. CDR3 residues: CASTSTSGTVTSGNTIYF. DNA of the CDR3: TGTGCCAGCACCTCCACGTCCGGGACAGTCACCTCTGGAAACACCATATATTTT.

Here the CDR3 DNA reads TGTGCCAGCAGCGCTGCTGGCAATTATGGCTACACCTTC. It yields the protein CASSAAGNYGYTF. The rearrangement uses TRBV7-9 and TRBJ1-2, with unresolved D. In germline, CDR1 is SEHNR, CDR2 FQNEAQ (reference sequence). The CDR3 spans 13 residues. Trimming left V 5 bases short and J 5 bases short, with 12 bases between.

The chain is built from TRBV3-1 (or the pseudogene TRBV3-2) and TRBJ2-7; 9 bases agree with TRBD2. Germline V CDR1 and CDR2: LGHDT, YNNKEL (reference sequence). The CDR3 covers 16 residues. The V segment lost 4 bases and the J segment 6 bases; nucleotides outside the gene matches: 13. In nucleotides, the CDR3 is TGTGCCAGCAGCCGTGAGGGAGCGGGAGGACGTCGCGAGCAGTACTTC. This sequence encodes CASSREGAGGRREQYF.

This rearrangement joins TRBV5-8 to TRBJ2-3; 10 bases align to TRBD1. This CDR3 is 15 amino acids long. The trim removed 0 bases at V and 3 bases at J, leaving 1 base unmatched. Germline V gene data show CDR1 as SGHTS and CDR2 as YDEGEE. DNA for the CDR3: TGTGCCAGCAGCTTGGGGGACAGGGGAACAGATACGCAGTATTTT. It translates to CASSLGDRGTDTQYF.

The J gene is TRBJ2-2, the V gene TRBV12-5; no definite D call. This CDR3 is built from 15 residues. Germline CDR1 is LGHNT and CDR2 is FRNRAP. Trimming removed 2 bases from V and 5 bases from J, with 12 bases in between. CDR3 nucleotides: TGTGCTAGTGGTTTGTCAACCCCGACAACCGGGGAGCTGTTTTTT. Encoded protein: CASGLSTPTTGELFF.

The DNA of the CDR3 is TGTGCCAGCAGTGTACAGGGGGCGCGTAGCAATCAGCCCCAGCATTTT. This translates into CASSVQGARSNQPQHF. V gene TRBV6-1 combines with J gene TRBJ1-5; 9 bases align to TRBD1. The germline gives CDR1 MNHNS, CDR2 SASEGT. The CDR3 length is 16 residues. With V trimmed by 4 bases and J by 0 bases, 4 bases remained unmatched.

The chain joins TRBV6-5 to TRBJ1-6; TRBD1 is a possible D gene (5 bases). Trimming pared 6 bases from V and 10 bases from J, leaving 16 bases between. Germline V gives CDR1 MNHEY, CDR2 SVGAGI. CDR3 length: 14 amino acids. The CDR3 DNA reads TGTGCCAGCAGCCTTCGGATTACAGGCTCACCCCTCCACTTT. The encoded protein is CASSLRITGSPLHF.